Following are 19 T cell receptor beta chains from one sample sequenced in a study of T-cell reconstitution after alpha-beta-depleted transplantation in children. TCRbeta library preparation incorporated unique molecular identifiers. A single record per CDR3 protein comes from TCRdb applying MiXCR to the PCR reads. Of around 680,000 distinct CDR3 sequences in the sample, roughly 17% were seen once. The sequenced sample was PBMCs from the stem cell graft donor, obtained from the stem cell graft. The origin of the receptors is a human donor who donated a stem cell graft to a child with acute myeloid leukemia.

This clonotype was picked up many times. The chain recombines TRBV20-1 with TRBJ2-3; TRBD1 or TRBD2 may be the D gene (6 bases each). Trimming removed 6 bases at V and 6 bases at J, with 16 bases between. Germline values: CDR1 DFQATT, CDR2 SNEGSKA (reference sequence). This CDR3 is built from 13 residues. The CDR3 reads CSARGPGADTQYF. The CDR3 DNA is TGCAGTGCGCGGGGTCCAGGGGCGGATACGCAGTATTTT.

V and J are TRBV6-4 and TRBJ2-1, with D unresolved. V shed 8 bases and J shed 4 bases, with 9 bases lying between them. The CDR3 length is 12 residues. CDR1 is MRHNA and CDR2 is SNTAGT in the germline V gene. The CDR3 DNA reads TGTGCCAGCGGGCCGAGTTACAATGAGCAGTTCTTC. Its translation is CASGPSYNEQFF.

This clonotype was seen a few times. A read error may produce the germline difference seen at one junction end. The rearrangement links TRBV20-1 to TRBJ2-1, with D possibly TRBD2 on 5 matching bases. The CDR3 loop spans 17 amino acids. CDR1 is DFQATT, CDR2 SNEGSKA, per germline (reference sequence). Here the CDR3 DNA reads TGCTGTGCTAGAGGGCGGTGGAGCCAGCCAACCTACAATGAGCAGTTCTTC. Protein: CCARGRWSQPTYNEQFF.

In its sample, this clonotype was seen many times. The chain uses TRBV12-3 or TRBV12-4 and TRBJ2-2; D remains ambiguous. V was cut by 8 bases and J by 8 bases, with 9 bases left in between. There are 11 residues in the CDR3. This CDR3 is CASSWAGELFF. The CDR3 DNA is TGTGCCAGCTCTTGGGCTGGGGAGCTGTTTTTT.

The chain carries TRBV6-2 or TRBV6-3 and TRBJ2-1; 9 nucleotides match TRBD2. Trimming at V came to 1 base and at J to 1 base, leaving 8 bases not matched to a gene. Germline CDR1 reads MNHEY; CDR2 reads SVGEGT. This CDR3 has 18 residues. CDR3 loop: CASSYYPLRGGSYNEQFF. The CDR3 DNA follows: TGTGCCAGCAGTTACTACCCTTTGCGGGGGGGTTCCTACAATGAGCAGTTCTTC.

The chain joins TRBV20-1 to TRBJ1-5; D gene ambiguous. Germline values: CDR1 DFQATT, CDR2 SNEGSKA (reference sequence). V dropped 0 bases and J dropped 0 bases, with 12 bases sitting between them. The CDR3 loop spans 16 amino acids. Here the CDR3 reads CSARDSRNDSNQPQHF. The CDR3 DNA reads as TGCAGTGCTAGAGATAGCCGAAACGATAGCAATCAGCCCCAGCATTTT.

V usage is TRBV20-1 and J usage is TRBJ1-5; unclear D gene. Germline CDR1 is DFQATT and CDR2 is SNEGSKA (reference sequence). CDR3 length: 14 residues. The V and J ends lost 3 bases and 2 bases respectively, with 11 bases between them. CDR3 amino acids: CSARGGEGNQPQHF. For the CDR3, the DNA is TGCAGTGCTAGGGGCGGGGAAGGCAATCAGCCCCAGCATTTT.

This clonotype was seen ten or more times. V gene TRBV5-1 combines with J gene TRBJ2-1, with D perhaps matching TRBD2 (6 bases). Germline assignment: CDR1 SGHRS and CDR2 YFSETQ. V was shortened by 3 bases and J by 4 bases, with 8 bases between the two germline ends. This CDR3 region has 13 residues. The DNA of the CDR3 is TGCGCCAGCAGCTGGGACTGGTACAATGAGCAGTTCTTC. It yields the protein CASSWDWYNEQFF.

Regarding this clonotype: Its ends do not fully match the called genes, so a read error is possible. The chain is built from TRBV20-1 and TRBJ2-1; 8 bases match TRBD2. The CDR3 length is 18 residues. Germline V gene lookup returns CDR1 DFQATT and CDR2 SNEGSKA (reference sequence). CDR3 sequence reads: CCARVLVVGTRSYNEQFF. The CDR3 coding sequence is TGCTGTGCTAGAGTCCTAGTTGTAGGGACTAGGTCCTACAATGAGCAGTTCTTC.

This clonotype showed up many times. This chain uses TRBV20-1 with TRBJ1-3, with TRBD1 as a possible D gene (5 bases). CDR3 size: 13 residues. Germline CDR1 and CDR2: DFQATT and SNEGSKA (reference sequence). The V end lost 1 base, the J end lost 8 bases, and 12 bases lay between the germline ends. The CDR3 protein is CSARGRGRDTIYF. DNA for the CDR3: TGCAGTGCTAGAGGGAGGGGAAGGGACACCATATATTTT.

This clonotype was picked up many times. The chain carries TRBV7-2 and TRBJ2-6; D ambiguous. V was shortened by 5 bases and J by 0 bases, with 8 bases between the two germline ends. This CDR3 spans 15 amino acids. From germline, CDR1 is SGHTA and CDR2 FQGNSA. CDR3 loop: CASSEDVSGANVLTF. The CDR3 DNA reads TGTGCCAGCAGCGAGGACGTCTCTGGGGCCAACGTCCTGACTTTC.

This clonotype showed up just a few times. The chain has TRBV29-1 and TRBJ1-1; no clear D gene. Germline lookup yields CDR1 SQVTM and CDR2 ANQGSEA. V was pared by 0 bases and J by 13 bases, with 21 bases between. The CDR3 runs 14 residues. CDR3 loop: CSVEDPLREGLDFF. As DNA, the CDR3 is TGCAGCGTTGAAGATCCCCTCCGGGAGGGTTTGGATTTCTTT.

V usage is TRBV7-2 and J usage is TRBJ1-3, with TRBD1 as a possible D gene (5 bases). CDR3 length: 15 amino acids. Per germline, CDR1 SGHTA and CDR2 FQGNSA. The V end was cut by 3 bases, the J end by 0 bases, with 9 bases between. CDR3 nucleotides: TGTGCCAGCAGCTTGAGCAGGGCCTCTGGAAACACCATATATTTT. This translates into CASSLSRASGNTIYF.

The chain couples TRBV7-8 to TRBJ2-6; D unresolved. This CDR3 region has 16 residues. V lost 7 bases and J 2 bases, leaving 15 bases between the germline ends. Germline CDR1 is SGHVS and CDR2 is FQNEAQ. CDR3 in amino acids: CASTPSRIPGANVLTF. The CDR3 DNA follows: TGTGCCAGCACCCCATCGAGGATCCCTGGGGCCAACGTCCTGACTTTC.

The chain has TRBV6-5 and TRBJ1-1; no firm D call. Germline values: CDR1 MNHEY, CDR2 SVGAGI. The CDR3 extends over 15 amino acids. Trimming left V 0 bases short and J 0 bases short, with 8 bases between. The CDR3 protein is CASSYSVEVNTEAFF. The CDR3 bases are TGTGCCAGCAGTTACTCGGTTGAGGTGAACACTGAAGCTTTCTTT.

Only a few counts were recorded for this clonotype. This chain connects TRBV11-2 to TRBJ1-3; maybe TRBD1 (5 bases). The CDR3 has 18 amino acids. The germline V gene encodes CDR1 SGHAT and CDR2 FQNNGV. The V end lost 2 bases, the J end lost 1 base, and 18 bases lay between the germline ends. CDR3 residues: CASSLRPTAGRSGNTIYF. The CDR3 coding sequence is TGTGCCAGCAGCTTACGGCCCACCGCAGGGAGATCTGGAAACACCATATATTTT.

This clonotype was seen repeatedly, ten times or more. CDR3 region: CASSLSGGTYNEQFF. The CDR3 nucleotides read TGTGCCAGCAGCTTAAGCGGGGGCACCTACAATGAGCAGTTCTTC. J is TRBJ2-1 and V is TRBV7-2, with TRBD2 matching 8 bases. Germline loops: CDR1 SGHTA, CDR2 FQGNSA. This CDR3 region has 15 residues. Trimming took 2 bases from V and 2 from J; bases not matched to a gene: 2.

This clonotype came up many times. The J gene is TRBJ2-7, the V gene TRBV29-1; 7 nucleotides agree with TRBD1. The germline V gene encodes CDR1 SQVTM and CDR2 ANQGSEA. V was clipped by 6 bases and J by 0 bases; unmatched bases: 2. The CDR3 has 12 residues. CDR3 residues: CSVRTGSYEQYV. The CDR3 DNA reads as TGCAGCGTAAGGACAGGCTCCTACGAGCAGTACGTC.

This clonotype was detected many times. This chain links TRBV29-1 with TRBJ1-1; D is possibly TRBD1 (5 bases). V was pared by 7 bases and J by 8 bases, with 14 bases between. CDR1 and CDR2 (germline): SQVTM, ANQGSEA. The CDR3 is 11 amino acids. Written as DNA, the CDR3 is TGCAGCGCCGCCAGGGAGTCCGAAGCTTTCTTT. This translates into CSAARESEAFF.